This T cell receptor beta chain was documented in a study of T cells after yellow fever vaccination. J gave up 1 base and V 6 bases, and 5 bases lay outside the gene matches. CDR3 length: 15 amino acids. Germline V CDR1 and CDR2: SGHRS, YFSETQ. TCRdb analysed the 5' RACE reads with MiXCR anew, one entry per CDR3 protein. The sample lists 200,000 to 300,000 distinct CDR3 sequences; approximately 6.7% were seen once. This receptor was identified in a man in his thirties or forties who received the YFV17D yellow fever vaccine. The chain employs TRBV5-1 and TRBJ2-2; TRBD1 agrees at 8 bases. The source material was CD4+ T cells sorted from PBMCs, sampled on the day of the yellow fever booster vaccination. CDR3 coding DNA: TGCGCCAGCAATACAGGGGGGCTGAACACCGGGGAGCTGTTTTTT. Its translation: CASNTGGLNTGELFF.